This T cell receptor beta chain emerged from a study of T cells in women clearing cervical HPV infection. At the level of the study: Controls were women whose single incident HPV16 infection cleared within 12 months without precancer or cancer. Controls gave blood once infection was undetectable; cases at lesion identification. Case blood was drawn a median approximately 150 days after lesion detection. Regarding the study as a whole: Each sample's T-cell count was unknown, possibly confounding richness.

Some clones are missing from TCRdb's copy, which holds only in-frame ones; the method was immunoSEQ multiplex PCR. In all, the sample yields tens of thousands of clones. CDR1 is SGHNT, CDR2 YYREEE, per germline (reference sequence). The CDR3 contains 14 residues. Worth noting for this clone: Its antigen is undetermined. The CDR3 extends 3 residues past the end of the read, so its final part is completed from the germline J gene.

The TCR was taken from a woman aged 18 to 75 with a cervical HPV16 infection that either progressed to CIN3+ or cleared (not recorded which). The chain is built from TRBV5-4 and TRBJ2-3; TRBD2 matches 9 bases. The material sequenced was blood buffy coat. The chain's CDR3 is CASSSRLAVETQYF. The DNA read from the CDR3 is TGTGCCAGCAGCTCCCGACTAGCGGTAGAGACG.